The 14 T cell receptor beta chains below all came from one sample that was sequenced in a study of identical twins. TCRdb itself ran the 5' RACE reads through MiXCR, one entry per CDR3 protein. The sample has about 690,000 distinct CDR3 sequences, 6.1% seen once. Sample: naive T cells sorted from blood. Receptor source: a young man in good health.

This clonotype was observed a few times. This chain joins TRBV6-5 and TRBJ2-1; 9 nucleotides line up with TRBD1. The CDR3 is 18 amino acids. The junction had 15 bases not matched to a gene; V was cut back by 2 bases and J by 7 bases. Germline assignment: CDR1 MNHEY and CDR2 SVGAGI. CDR3 sequence reads: CASSYRGGPDRGQNEQFF. The CDR3, as DNA: TGTGCCAGCAGTTACCGAGGAGGGCCGGACAGGGGACAAAATGAGCAGTTCTTC.

This clonotype was observed many times. The V gene is TRBV5-1, the J gene TRBJ1-5; 8 bases match TRBD1. This CDR3 comprises 14 residues. Per the germline V gene, CDR1 is SGHRS and CDR2 is YFSETQ. Losses at the gene ends were 1 base for V and 5 bases for J; bases not matched to a gene: 2. The CDR3 here is CASSLTGGDQPQHF. CDR3 DNA sequence: TGCGCCAGCAGCTTGACAGGGGGGGATCAGCCCCAGCATTTT.

This clonotype was counted ten times or more. The CDR3 spells CSATSGQGARRSYNEQFF. In DNA form, the CDR3 reads TGCAGTGCCACCTCGGGACAGGGGGCACGACGCTCCTACAATGAGCAGTTCTTC. The V call is TRBV20-1, the J call TRBJ2-1, with 12 bases that match TRBD1. V lost 6 bases, J lost 0 bases, and 12 bases stayed unmatched. The CDR3 spans 18 residues. Germline V gene data show CDR1 as DFQATT and CDR2 as SNEGSKA (reference sequence).

This clonotype was seen only a few times. The DNA for the CDR3 is TGCAGTGCTAGAGTACGGTCAGGGGGCGAGAATGGCTACACCTTC. It specifies CSARVRSGGENGYTF. The V call is TRBV20-1, the J call TRBJ1-2; 8 bases map to TRBD1. The CDR3 is 15 residues long. With V trimmed by 1 base and J by 6 bases, 10 bases remained unmatched. Per germline, CDR1 DFQATT and CDR2 SNEGSKA (reference sequence).

In its sample, this clonotype was seen a few times. This chain joins TRBV5-1 and TRBJ2-6, with D unclear. V was shortened by 1 base and J by 4 bases, with 18 bases between the two germline ends. CDR1 SGHRS and CDR2 YFSETQ come from the germline V gene. This CDR3 spans 18 amino acids. The CDR3 spells CASSLRPPAQAGANVLTF. CDR3 DNA sequence: TGCGCCAGCAGCTTGCGACCCCCGGCCCAGGCAGGGGCCAACGTCCTGACTTTC.

This clonotype has only a few counts. V is TRBV27 and J is TRBJ2-2; D might be TRBD1 or TRBD2, each matching 5 bases. Deletions cut 7 bases from V and 7 bases from J, with 16 bases between. This CDR3 contains 14 residues. Germline lookup yields CDR1 MNHEY and CDR2 SMNVEV (reference sequence). The CDR3 loop reads CASTRGRANGELFF. The CDR3 nucleotides read TGTGCCAGCACCCGGGGCAGGGCTAACGGGGAGCTGTTTTTT.

The chain carries TRBV29-1 and TRBJ1-1, with D possibly being TRBD1 (5 bases). V lost 6 bases, J lost 3 bases, and 32 bases lay in between. This CDR3 has 19 amino acids. Germline assignment: CDR1 SQVTM and CDR2 ANQGSEA. In DNA, the CDR3 is TGCAGCGTAGGGGTCTCTGCAGGGCGTTCCCCTAATTCGGACACTGAAGCTTTCTTT. Amino acids: CSVGVSAGRSPNSDTEAFF.

A few counts support this clonotype. This rearrangement joins TRBV7-2 to TRBJ2-5; D is possibly TRBD2 (6 bases). Trimming took 6 bases from V and 5 from J, leaving 22 bases between them. The CDR3 has 16 amino acids. The V gene's germline CDR1 is SGHTA and CDR2 FQGNSA. This CDR3 is CASSPSAGPEGETQYF. The CDR3 bases are TGTGCCAGCAGTCCTAGCGCAGGGCCAGAGGGGGAGACCCAGTACTTC. The full variable domain, rest sourced from reference TRBV7-2 and TRBJ2-5, is GAGVSQSPSNKVTEKGKDVELRCDPISGHTALYWYRQSLGQGLEFLIYFQGNSAPDKSGLPSDRFSAERTGGSVSTLTIQRTQQEDSAVYLCASSPSAGPEGETQYFGPGTRLLVL.

This clonotype was seen repeatedly, ten times or more. The CDR3 nucleotides read TGCGCCAGCAGCTTGGGCTCGGATCACGGGGAGCTGTTTTTT. As protein: CASSLGSDHGELFF. The J gene is TRBJ2-2, the V gene TRBV5-1; D call uncertain. Trimming took 0 bases from V and 7 from J, leaving 10 bases between them. CDR1 and CDR2 from the germline V gene are SGHRS and YFSETQ. The CDR3 has 14 amino acids.

This clonotype has a count of ten or more. The CDR3: CSVAPGQGNYGYTF. The CDR3 DNA sequence: TGCAGCGTTGCTCCGGGACAGGGGAACTATGGCTACACCTTC. The chain combines TRBV29-1 with TRBJ1-2; 10 nucleotides match TRBD1. Unmatched junction bases numbered 4, after V lost 4 bases and J lost 2 bases. In germline, CDR1 is SQVTM, CDR2 ANQGSEA. The CDR3 consists of 14 residues.

At least ten counts were recorded for this clonotype. The chain links TRBV6-2 or TRBV6-3 to TRBJ2-1; 7 nucleotides align to TRBD1. Per the germline V gene, CDR1 is MNHEY and CDR2 is SVGEGT. V dropped 8 bases and J dropped 2; count of bases not matched to a gene: 9. The CDR3 is made up of 15 amino acids. This CDR3 reads CASRLRGPPYNEQFF. The CDR3 bases are TGTGCCAGCCGGTTGAGGGGGCCGCCCTACAATGAGCAGTTCTTC.

The table lists this clonotype with many counts. The chain carries TRBV6-5 and TRBJ2-2; TRBD2 might be the D (6 bases). V lost 2 bases and J lost 3, with 16 bases in between. This CDR3 comprises 17 residues. The V gene's germline CDR1 is MNHEY and CDR2 SVGAGI. The CDR3 sequence: CASSYPSHGGDTGELFF. CDR3 nucleotides: TGTGCCAGCAGTTACCCTTCTCACGGGGGAGACACCGGGGAGCTGTTTTTT.

This clonotype has just a few counts. The chain links TRBV11-1 to TRBJ2-2; 7 positions agree with TRBD1. V was pared by 4 bases and J by 5 bases, with 16 bases of the junction left unmatched. Germline V gene lookup returns CDR1 SGHAT and CDR2 FQDESV (reference sequence). The CDR3 is 18 amino acids. The CDR3 sequence: CASSSTHWPGRGTGELFF. The CDR3 nucleotides read TGTGCCAGCAGCTCGACCCATTGGCCGGGCAGGGGGACCGGGGAGCTGTTTTTT.

This clonotype has ten or more counts. The rearrangement joins TRBV12-3 or TRBV12-4 to TRBJ2-2, with D unresolved. V was trimmed by 5 bases and J by 0 bases, leaving 19 bases between them. CDR3 length equals 18 residues. CDR3 region: CASSESVGRFPNTGELFF. CDR3 in DNA: TGTGCCAGCAGTGAGTCTGTCGGGCGGTTTCCGAACACCGGGGAGCTGTTTTTT.